This T cell receptor beta chain was observed in a study of response to subunit inactivated influenza vaccine. TCRdb recomputed calls from the RT-PCR reads with MiXCR, one row per CDR3 protein. The sample records about 170,000 distinct CDR3 sequences, approximately 12% being singletons. From germline, CDR1 is MNHEY and CDR2 SMNVEV (reference sequence). This CDR3 comprises 16 residues. V shed 5 bases, J shed 6 bases, and the junction held 12 bases outside the gene matches. Only a few counts were recorded for this clonotype. The sample also formed part of further work on T cells expressing NK-cell markers. Per that study: In generating TCR beta cDNA, 5'RACE template switching with UMIs was used. It was sorted CD3+CD56+NKG2C+, CD3+CD56+NKG2C- and CD3+CD56-NKG2C+ T cells that supplied the TCR beta repertoires. These clonotypes additionally ranked first within the CD3+CD56-NKG2C+ fraction of a handful of donors.

The clonotype originates from a man between 45 and 60 years old who received an inactivated influenza vaccine. This chain connects TRBV27 to TRBJ2-7; TRBD1 aligns across 11 bases. This specimen was CD8+ T cells sorted from PBMCs, taken roughly 12 days after vaccination. CDR3 in amino acids: CASSPYPGTGGSEQYF. CDR3 sequence (DNA): TGTGCCAGCAGTCCCTACCCCGGGACAGGGGGAAGCGAGCAGTACTTC.